The rows below give T cell receptor beta chains drawn from one sample of a study of shared clonotypes between healthy human individuals. Method: immunoSEQ multiplex PCR; TCRdb's copy keeps in-frame clones and lacks some. Counted here are some 2 million clones, over 85% occurring once; the ten biggest clones make up 0.1% to 0.15%. Sequencing input: naive CD4+ T cells sorted from blood. All receptors derive from a man between 18 and 29 years old in good health. Both conserved end residues are part of each CDR3. Each record gives: clone size, V gene, J gene, D gene, CDR3 protein, CDR3 DNA. A D gene is named only where the DNA matches it firmly. A row's size may be missing; if present it is once, few, many or a size class.

size: -; V: TRBV7-2; J: TRBJ1-1; D: TRBD1; CDR3: CASSLSGGQMNTEAFF; DNA: TGTGCCAGCAGCTTATCAGGGGGCCAGATGAACACTGAAGCTTTCTTT
size: -; V: TRBV6-1; J: TRBJ1-3; D: -; CDR3: CASTTWERGNTIYF; DNA: TGTGCCAGCACCACCTGGGAACGCGGAAACACCATATATTTT
size: once; V: TRBV9; J: TRBJ2-7; D: TRBD2; CDR3: CASSEGLAGGPQYF; DNA: TGTGCCAGCAGCGAAGGACTAGCGGGGGGCCCCCAGTACTTC
size: -; V: TRBV19; J: TRBJ2-3; D: TRBD1; CDR3: CASSIGDRGIVDTQYF; DNA: TGTGCCAGTAGTATAGGGGACAGGGGTATTGTGGATACGCAGTATTTT
size: -; V: TRBV5-4; J: TRBJ1-1; D: TRBD1; CDR3: CASSLIDRDTEAFF; DNA: TGTGCCAGCAGTCTAATTGACAGGGACACTGAAGCTTTCTTT
size: -; V: TRBV7-9; J: TRBJ2-7; D: -; CDR3: CASSPRTDPYEQYF; DNA: TGTGCCAGCAGCCCCCGGACGGACCCCTACGAGCAGTACTTC
size: -; V: TRBV6-1; J: TRBJ1-5; D: -; CDR3: CASGTPDQPQHF; DNA: TGTGCCAGCGGGACACCTGATCAGCCCCAGCATTTT
size: -; V: TRBV29-1; J: TRBJ2-1; D: -; CDR3: CSVAKGLVNNEQFF; DNA: TGCAGCGTTGCAAAGGGGCTAGTTAACAATGAGCAGTTCTTC
size: -; V: TRBV6-6; J: TRBJ1-5; D: -; CDR3: CASSPPVRNQPQHF; DNA: TGTGCCAGCAGTCCCCCGGTTAGGAATCAGCCCCAGCATTTT
size: -; V: TRBV7-2; J: TRBJ2-7; D: TRBD2; CDR3: CASSFGAGVYEQYF; DNA: TGTGCCAGCAGCTTCGGAGCGGGAGTATACGAGCAGTACTTC
size: -; V: TRBV5-4; J: TRBJ2-5; D: TRBD2; CDR3: CASSLAGTSGQETQYF; DNA: TGTGCCAGCAGCTTGGCCGGGACTAGCGGCCAAGAGACCCAGTACTTC
size: -; V: TRBV19; J: TRBJ1-2; D: -; CDR3: CASSHAANLYGYTF; DNA: TGTGCCAGTAGTCATGCCGCGAATCTCTATGGCTACACCTTC
size: -; V: TRBV29-1; J: TRBJ2-1; D: -; CDR3: CSVEGGTITLHEQFF; DNA: TGCAGCGTTGAAGGCGGGACAATAACACTCCATGAGCAGTTCTTC
size: -; V: TRBV9; J: TRBJ2-3; D: -; CDR3: CASSVEWGSTDTQYF; DNA: TGTGCCAGCAGCGTAGAGTGGGGGAGCACAGATACGCAGTATTTT
size: -; V: TRBV7-6; J: TRBJ2-7; D: TRBD1; CDR3: CASSLNRGTYEQYF; DNA: TGTGCCAGCAGCTTGAACAGGGGAACCTACGAGCAGTACTTC
size: -; V: TRBV18; J: TRBJ2-7; D: -; CDR3: CASRTSSSYEQYF; DNA: TGTGCCAGCAGAACTAGCAGCTCCTACGAGCAGTACTTC
size: -; V: TRBV7-8; J: TRBJ2-7; D: -; CDR3: CASSPRDGSVAQYF; DNA: TGTGCCAGCAGCCCTAGGGACGGCTCCGTGGCGCAGTACTTC
size: -; V: TRBV4-2; J: TRBJ2-7; D: -; CDR3: CASSQELSEQYF; DNA: TGTGCCAGCAGCCAAGAGCTTAGCGAGCAGTACTTC
size: -; V: TRBV5-5; J: TRBJ2-5; D: TRBD1; CDR3: CASSPPGQEQETQYF; DNA: TGTGCCAGCAGTCCGCCCGGACAGGAACAAGAGACCCAGTACTTC
size: few; V: TRBV18; J: TRBJ2-2; D: TRBD1; CDR3: CASSRGTGNTGELFF; DNA: TGTGCCAGCTCACGAGGGACAGGGAACACCGGGGAGCTGTTTTTT
size: -; V: TRBV28; J: TRBJ1-2; D: -; CDR3: CASSSQTGGYGYTF; DNA: TGTGCCAGCAGTTCACAGACCGGGGGTTATGGCTACACCTTC
size: -; V: TRBV19; J: TRBJ1-5; D: -; CDR3: CASSLGQNINQPQHF; DNA: TGTGCCAGTAGCTTGGGGCAGAACATCAATCAGCCCCAGCATTTT
size: -; V: TRBV4-3; J: TRBJ2-7; D: -; CDR3: CASSQDLGYRYEQYF; DNA: TGCGCCAGCAGCCAAGATCTCGGCTACCGGTACGAGCAGTACTTC
size: -; V: TRBV19; J: TRBJ2-3; D: TRBD2; CDR3: CASSGLLAGATDTQYF; DNA: TGTGCCAGTAGTGGCCTACTAGCGGGAGCGACAGATACGCAGTATTTT
size: -; V: TRBV10-2; J: TRBJ2-1; D: TRBD1; CDR3: CACARGTESYNEQFF; DNA: TGCGCCTGCGCTCGTGGGACAGAATCCTACAATGAGCAGTTCTTC
size: -; V: TRBV28; J: TRBJ1-4; D: -; CDR3: CASSLEWGGEKLFF; DNA: TGTGCCAGCAGTTTAGAGTGGGGCGGGGAAAAACTGTTTTTT
size: -; V: TRBV6-5; J: TRBJ1-5; D: TRBD1; CDR3: CASSYDRVQPQHF; DNA: TGTGCCAGCAGTTACGACAGGGTTCAGCCCCAGCATTTT
size: -; V: TRBV9; J: TRBJ1-2; D: -; CDR3: CASSNRVGGYGYTF; DNA: TGTGCCAGCAGCAACCGGGTTGGAGGGTATGGCTACACCTTC
size: -; V: TRBV5-1; J: TRBJ2-2; D: TRBD2; CDR3: CASSLSRTSGITNTGELFF; DNA: TGCGCCAGCAGCCTATCTAGGACTAGCGGGATAACGAACACCGGGGAGCTGTTTTTT
size: -; V: TRBV18; J: TRBJ1-1; D: -; CDR3: CASSRMGMNTEAFF; DNA: TGTGCCAGCTCACGTATGGGGATGAACACTGAAGCTTTCTTT
size: few; V: TRBV30; J: TRBJ1-5; D: -; CDR3: CAWTGEGSNQPQHF; DNA: TGTGCCTGGACCGGGGAGGGGAGCAATCAGCCCCAGCATTTT
size: -; V: TRBV29-1; J: TRBJ1-5; D: -; CDR3: CSAGDRRGNQPQHF; DNA: TGCAGCGCCGGAGATCGTCGGGGCAATCAGCCCCAGCATTTT
size: -; V: TRBV21-1; J: TRBJ1-6; D: -; CDR3: CASSMRGDLYNSPLHF; DNA: TGTGCCAGCAGCATGAGAGGGGATCTCTATAATTCACCCCTCCACTTT
size: -; V: TRBV6-5; J: TRBJ2-7; D: TRBD2; CDR3: CASSYGTSLGSYEQYF; DNA: TGTGCCAGCAGTTACGGGACTAGTCTCGGTTCCTACGAGCAGTACTTC
size: -; V: TRBV5-1; J: TRBJ2-7; D: TRBD2; CDR3: CASSLTSGGHSYEQYF; DNA: TGCGCCAGCAGCTTGACTAGCGGGGGGCACTCCTACGAGCAGTACTTC
size: -; V: TRBV2; J: TRBJ2-3; D: -; CDR3: CASSEGRTTDTQYF; DNA: TGTGCCAGCAGTGAAGGCAGGACCACAGATACGCAGTATTTT
size: -; V: TRBV7-9; J: TRBJ2-1; D: TRBD1; CDR3: CASSVREGTGKTYNEQFF; DNA: TGTGCCAGCAGCGTACGAGAGGGGACAGGGAAAACCTACAATGAGCAGTTCTTC
size: -; V: TRBV5-1; J: TRBJ1-1; D: -; CDR3: CASSLALYGTEAFF; DNA: TGCGCCAGCAGCTTGGCCCTTTACGGCACTGAAGCTTTCTTT
size: -; V: TRBV10-1; J: TRBJ1-5; D: -; CDR3: CASPVRGSGNQPQHF; DNA: TGCGCCAGCCCGGTTCGGGGGTCTGGCAATCAGCCCCAGCATTTT
size: -; V: TRBV6-5; J: TRBJ1-6; D: TRBD1; CDR3: CASGTGNSPLHF; DNA: TGTGCCAGCGGGACAGGGAATTCACCCCTCCACTTT
size: once; V: TRBV2; J: TRBJ1-5; D: -; CDR3: CASSDGARQPQHF; DNA: TGTGCCAGCTCGGACGGGGCGCGTCAGCCCCAGCATTTT
size: -; V: TRBV7-9; J: TRBJ1-1; D: -; CDR3: CASSLDGGGTEAFF; DNA: TGTGCCAGCAGCTTAGATGGGGGTGGCACTGAAGCTTTCTTT
size: -; V: TRBV6-6; J: TRBJ2-7; D: -; CDR3: CASSYPALKDEQYF; DNA: TGTGCCAGCAGTTACCCCGCCCTCAAAGACGAGCAGTACTTC
size: -; V: TRBV6-5; J: TRBJ1-2; D: -; CDR3: CASSRTKLHGYTF; DNA: TGTGCCAGCAGTAGGACCAAACTGCATGGCTACACCTTC
size: few; V: TRBV19; J: TRBJ1-6; D: -; CDR3: CASSKTEQTLHF; DNA: TGTGCCAGTAGTAAAACAGAACAGACCCTCCACTTT
size: -; V: TRBV15; J: TRBJ2-7; D: TRBD2; CDR3: CATSRGGLGEYEQYF; DNA: TGTGCCACCAGCAGAGGTGGACTAGGAGAGTACGAGCAGTACTTC
size: -; V: TRBV18; J: TRBJ2-1; D: TRBD2; CDR3: CASSPPRLATNNEQFF; DNA: TGTGCCAGCTCACCACCGCGACTAGCGACTAACAATGAGCAGTTCTTC
size: -; V: TRBV18; J: TRBJ2-2; D: -; CDR3: CASSPQNTGELFF; DNA: TGTGCCAGCTCACCCCAGAACACCGGGGAGCTGTTTTTT
size: once; V: TRBV6-5; J: TRBJ2-1; D: TRBD2; CDR3: CASTLTSGATHEQFF; DNA: TGTGCCAGCACCCTGACTAGCGGGGCAACCCATGAGCAGTTCTTC
size: -; V: TRBV25-1; J: TRBJ2-3; D: TRBD2; CDR3: CASSELAGYTDTQYF; DNA: TGTGCCAGCAGTGAACTAGCGGGGTACACAGATACGCAGTATTTT
size: once; V: TRBV30; J: TRBJ1-5; D: -; CDR3: CAWTYGGGQQPQHF; DNA: TGTGCCTGGACCTATGGGGGGGGGCAACAGCCCCAGCATTTT
size: -; V: TRBV29-1; J: TRBJ1-1; D: TRBD1; CDR3: CSVQTGANTEAFF; DNA: TGCAGCGTGCAGACAGGGGCAAACACTGAAGCTTTCTTT
size: once; V: TRBV5-6; J: TRBJ2-7; D: -; CDR3: CASSRQGRQYF; DNA: TGTGCCAGCAGCCGCCAGGGTAGGCAGTACTTC